The 2 T cell receptor beta chains reported below all come from one sample, sequenced in a study of T cells after yellow fever vaccination. TCRdb re-called the 5' RACE reads through MiXCR, storing one row per CDR3 protein. In the table there are roughly 320,000 distinct CDR3 sequences, roughly a tenth of which are singletons. Sequencing was performed on CD4+ T cells sorted from PBMCs, taken 45 days after the yellow fever booster vaccination. These receptors were taken from a man aged 18 to 30 who received the YFV17D yellow fever vaccine.

This clonotype was seen ten or more times. At one end, the junction sequence differs from germline, possibly due to a read error. The chain recombines TRBV5-5 with TRBJ1-5; D remains unclear. There are 14 residues in the CDR3. In germline, CDR1 is SGHKS, CDR2 YYEKEE (reference sequence). As DNA, the CDR3 is TGCGCCAGCAGCTTGGTCGGCGGGGATCAGCCCCAGCATTTT. Protein: CASSLVGGDQPQHF.

This sequence joins TRBV7-2 and TRBJ1-1; weak D call: TRBD1 (6 bases). Germline V gene sequence: CDR1 SGHTA, CDR2 FQGNSA. CDR3 size: 15 residues. V was pared by 1 base and J by 7 bases, with 16 bases between. The DNA for the CDR3 is TGTGCCAGCAGCTTAGTAACAGGGATTAGCGGTGAAGCTTTCTTT. This codes for CASSLVTGISGEAFF.